Below are 14 T cell receptor beta chains sequenced from a single sample in a study of T-cell reconstitution after alpha-beta-depleted transplantation in children. Unique molecular identifiers were incorporated into the prepared TCRbeta library. MiXCR, run by TCRdb on the PCR reads, gives a single entry per CDR3 protein. The sample has around 680,000 distinct CDR3 sequences, 16% seen once. Specimen: PBMCs from the stem cell graft donor, collected from the stem cell graft. Receptors were obtained from a human donor who donated a stem cell graft to a child with acute myeloid leukemia.

This clonotype has a count of ten or more. The chain has TRBV7-2 and TRBJ1-5; 10 bases align to TRBD1. V shed 5 bases, J shed 6 bases, and the junction held 7 bases outside the gene matches. The CDR3 sequence is 15 residues long. Germline V CDR1 and CDR2: SGHTA, FQGNSA. The CDR3 coding sequence is TGTGCCAGCAGCCCTCGGACAGGGGGGATTCAGCCCCAGCATTTT. Translated: CASSPRTGGIQPQHF.

This clonotype showed up just a few times. This chain connects TRBV7-3 to TRBJ2-1, with 13 positions matching TRBD2. Germline V gene sequence: CDR1 SGHTA, CDR2 FQGTGA. The CDR3 sequence is 14 residues long. V was pared by 5 bases and J by 5 bases, with 0 bases of the junction left unmatched. The CDR3 sequence: CASSGLAGDNEQFF. CDR3 nucleotides: TGTGCCAGCAGCGGACTAGCGGGGGACAATGAGCAGTTCTTC.

This clonotype showed up many times. The gene calls are TRBV29-1 and TRBJ2-3; D gene uncertain. The germline CDR1 and CDR2 sequences are SQVTM and ANQGSEA. Trimming cost V 7 bases and J 2 bases, with 16 bases left between them. The CDR3 totals 14 residues. This CDR3 is CSGHDGFYTDTQYF. The CDR3 coding sequence is TGCAGCGGACATGACGGTTTCTACACAGATACGCAGTATTTT.

This clonotype was picked up many times. This chain joins TRBV25-1 and TRBJ2-7; TRBD1 matches at 7 bases. Germline CDR1 and CDR2: MGHDK and SYGVNS. CDR3 length: 14 residues. The ends lost 6 bases at V and 5 bases at J; junction bases unmatched: 10. The CDR3 DNA is TGTGCCAGCAGAGAGTCAGGGGGAAAAGACGAGCAGTACTTC. Protein product: CASRESGGKDEQYF.

The chain employs TRBV5-6 and TRBJ1-2; D is unclear. Looked up from germline, CDR1 is SGHDT and CDR2 is YYEEEE. V dropped 7 bases and J dropped 3 bases, with 13 bases sitting between them. The CDR3 runs 13 residues. The CDR3 here is CASGEGSDYGYTF. CDR3 nucleotide sequence: TGTGCCAGCGGGGAGGGATCGGACTATGGCTACACCTTC.

The V and J genes are TRBV7-2 and TRBJ1-4, with D unclear. The CDR3 has 13 residues. The germline gives CDR1 SGHTA, CDR2 FQGNSA. V gave up 5 bases and J gave up 6 bases, with 10 bases separating them. The CDR3: CASSPRPDEKLFF. The CDR3 region has the DNA TGTGCCAGCAGCCCGCGACCCGATGAAAAACTGTTTTTT.

The gene calls are TRBV7-2 and TRBJ1-1; D gene unclear. Trimming stripped 1 base from V and 0 bases from J, with 15 bases between. CDR1 and CDR2 from the germline V gene are SGHTA and FQGNSA. This CDR3 region has 17 residues. The CDR3 DNA reads as TGTGCCAGCAGCTTAGGTAGGACTAGGGTATTGAACACTGAAGCTTTCTTT. Residues: CASSLGRTRVLNTEAFF.

Only a few counts were recorded for this clonotype. The rearrangement joins TRBV15 to TRBJ2-2, with D possibly matching TRBD2 (6 bases). CDR3 length: 15 residues. CDR1 is LNHNV, CDR2 YYDKDF, per germline (reference sequence). The V and J ends lost 5 bases and 4 bases respectively, with 14 bases between them. CDR3: CATSQTAGFTGELFF. In DNA, the CDR3 is TGTGCCACCAGCCAAACGGCGGGGTTCACCGGGGAGCTGTTTTTT.

This clonotype was recorded at least ten times. In DNA form, the CDR3 reads TGCAGTGCTCTTACAGAGATCAACTCCTACAATGAGCAGTTCTTC. Translated, it gives CSALTEINSYNEQFF. The chain joins TRBV20-1 to TRBJ2-1; D is unresolved. Germline V lookup: CDR1 DFQATT, CDR2 SNEGSKA (reference sequence). Trimming took 5 bases from V and 0 from J, leaving 14 bases between them. This CDR3 has 15 residues.

This clonotype was counted many times. Compared with germline, one end of the junction differs, possibly owing to a read error. This chain uses TRBV29-1 with TRBJ2-5, with 9 positions matching TRBD2. This CDR3 is built from 14 residues. In germline, CDR1 is SQVTM, CDR2 ANQGSEA. The CDR3 loop reads CSVEDERGDPSVLF. CDR3 in DNA: TGCAGCGTTGAAGATGAGCGGGGGGACCCCTCAGTACTCTTC.

This clonotype showed up just a few times. The chain combines TRBV9 with TRBJ2-2; 8 nucleotides agree with TRBD1. Germline-derived CDR1 and CDR2 are SGDLS and YYNGEE. The CDR3 spans 16 residues. The junction had 9 bases not matched to a gene; V was cut back by 2 bases and J by 6 bases. The CDR3 protein is CASSVDRGTTAGELFF. CDR3 bases: TGTGCCAGCAGCGTCGACAGGGGAACCACTGCCGGGGAGCTGTTTTTT.

This clonotype was detected a few times. The J gene is TRBJ1-2, the V gene TRBV7-8; D call uncertain. This CDR3 comprises 15 residues. Germline CDR1 is SGHVS and CDR2 is FQNEAQ. Trimming left V 0 bases short and J 3 bases short, with 11 bases between. The DNA for the CDR3 is TGTGCCAGCAGCTTAGCTCCCGGGATGGACTATGGCTACACCTTC. Protein: CASSLAPGMDYGYTF. Combining the CDR3 with reference TRBV7-8 and TRBJ1-2 gives the whole variable domain GAGVSQSPRYKVAKRGQDVALRCDPISGHVSLFWYQQALGQGPEFLTYFQNEAQLDKSGLPSDRFFAERPEGSVSTLKIQRTQQEDSAVYLCASSLAPGMDYGYTFGSGTRLTVV.

This clonotype has at least ten counts. The chain is built from TRBV20-1 and TRBJ1-5; TRBD1 agrees at 7 bases. The germline V gene has CDR1 DFQATT and CDR2 SNEGSKA (reference sequence). Losses at the gene ends were 6 bases for V and 6 bases for J; bases not matched to a gene: 11. The CDR3 totals 14 residues. Here the CDR3 DNA reads TGCAGTGCCGTACCTGGGACAGTAGGTCAGCCCCAGCATTTT. Translating gives CSAVPGTVGQPQHF.

The chain recombines TRBV12-3 or TRBV12-4 with TRBJ2-4; TRBD2 is a possible D gene (7 bases). Trimming removed 2 bases at V and 10 bases at J, with 18 bases between. The CDR3 length is 15 residues. This chain's CDR3 is CASSLRRGGFPIQYF. DNA for the CDR3: TGTGCCAGCAGTTTAAGGAGGGGGGGATTCCCAATTCAGTACTTC.